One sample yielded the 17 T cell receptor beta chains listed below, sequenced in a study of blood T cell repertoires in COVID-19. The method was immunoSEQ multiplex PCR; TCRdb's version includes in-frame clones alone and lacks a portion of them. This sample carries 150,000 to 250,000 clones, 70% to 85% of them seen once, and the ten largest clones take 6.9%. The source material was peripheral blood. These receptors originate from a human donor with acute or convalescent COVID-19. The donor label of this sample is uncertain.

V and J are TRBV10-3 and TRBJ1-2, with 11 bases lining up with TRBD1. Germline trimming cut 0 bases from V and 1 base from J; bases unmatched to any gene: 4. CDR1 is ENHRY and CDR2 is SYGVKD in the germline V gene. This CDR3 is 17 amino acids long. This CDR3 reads CAISESDRGPLNYGYTF. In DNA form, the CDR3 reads TGTGCCATCAGTGAGTCGGACAGGGGGCCCCTTAACTATGGCTACACCTTC.

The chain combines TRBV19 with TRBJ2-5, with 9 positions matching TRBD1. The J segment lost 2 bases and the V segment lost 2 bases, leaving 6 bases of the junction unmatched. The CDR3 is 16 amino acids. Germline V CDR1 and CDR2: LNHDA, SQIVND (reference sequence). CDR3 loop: CASSIRSGTGQETQYF. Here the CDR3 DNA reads TGTGCCAGTAGTATACGGTCCGGGACAGGGCAAGAGACCCAGTACTTC.

CDR3 in amino acids: CASSPALLAGTDTQYF. The CDR3 DNA follows: TGTGCCAGCAGCCCGGCCCTACTAGCGGGCACAGATACGCAGTATTTT. The chain is built from TRBV5-4 and TRBJ2-3, with TRBD2 matching 8 bases. The trim removed 4 bases at V and 1 base at J, leaving 8 bases unmatched. The length of the CDR3 is 16 residues. From germline, CDR1 is SGHNT and CDR2 YYREEE (reference sequence).

In DNA, the CDR3 is TGTGCCAGCACCGGTTATATGAACACTGAAGCTTTCTTT. Its translation: CASTGYMNTEAFF. This chain links TRBV6-5 with TRBJ1-1; no clear D gene. Germline V lookup: CDR1 MNHEY, CDR2 SVGAGI. CDR3 length: 13 residues. V dropped 7 bases and J dropped 0 bases, with 9 bases sitting between them.

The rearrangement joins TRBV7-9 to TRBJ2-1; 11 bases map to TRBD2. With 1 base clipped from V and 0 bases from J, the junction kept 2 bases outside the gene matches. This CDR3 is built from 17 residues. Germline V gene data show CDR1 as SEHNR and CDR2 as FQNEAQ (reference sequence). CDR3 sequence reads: CASSLGGLAVSYNEQFF. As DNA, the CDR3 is TGTGCCAGCAGCTTAGGGGGACTAGCGGTCTCCTACAATGAGCAGTTCTTC.

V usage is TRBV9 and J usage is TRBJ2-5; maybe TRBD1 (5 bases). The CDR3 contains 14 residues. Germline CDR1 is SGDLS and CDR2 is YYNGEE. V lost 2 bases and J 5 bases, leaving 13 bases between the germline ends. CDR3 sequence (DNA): TGTGCCAGCAGCGTGGTAGGGCAGGGTGAGACCCAGTACTTC. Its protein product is CASSVVGQGETQYF.

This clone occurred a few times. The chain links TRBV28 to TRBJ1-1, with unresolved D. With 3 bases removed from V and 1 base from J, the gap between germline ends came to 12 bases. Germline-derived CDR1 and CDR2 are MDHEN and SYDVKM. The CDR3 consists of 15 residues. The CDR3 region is CASSFARAGNTEAFF. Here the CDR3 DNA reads TGTGCCAGCAGTTTTGCCCGGGCGGGGAACACTGAAGCTTTCTTT.

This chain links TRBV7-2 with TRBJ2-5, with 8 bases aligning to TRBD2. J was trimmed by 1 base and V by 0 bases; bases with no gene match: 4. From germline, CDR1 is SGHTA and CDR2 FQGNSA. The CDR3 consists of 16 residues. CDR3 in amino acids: CASSLAVSGIQETQYF. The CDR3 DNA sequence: TGTGCCAGCAGCTTAGCAGTTAGCGGGATCCAAGAGACCCAGTACTTC.

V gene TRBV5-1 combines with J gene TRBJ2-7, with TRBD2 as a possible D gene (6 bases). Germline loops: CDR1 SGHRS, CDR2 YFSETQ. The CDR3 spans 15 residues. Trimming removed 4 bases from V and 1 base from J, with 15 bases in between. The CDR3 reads CASSVAGTLSYEQYF. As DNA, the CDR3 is TGCGCCAGCAGCGTCGCCGGGACTCTGTCCTACGAGCAGTACTTC.

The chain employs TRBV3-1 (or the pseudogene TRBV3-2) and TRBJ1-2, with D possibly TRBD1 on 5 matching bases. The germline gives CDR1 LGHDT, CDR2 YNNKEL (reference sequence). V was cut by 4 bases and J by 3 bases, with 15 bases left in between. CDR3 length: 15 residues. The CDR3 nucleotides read TGTGCCAGCAGCCTTCGGGGGAGACGTGACTATGGCTACACCTTC. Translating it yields CASSLRGRRDYGYTF.

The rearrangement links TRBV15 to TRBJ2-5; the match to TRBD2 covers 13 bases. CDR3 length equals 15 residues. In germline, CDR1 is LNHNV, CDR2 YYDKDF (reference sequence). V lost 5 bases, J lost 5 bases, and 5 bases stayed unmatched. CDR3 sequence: CATSEGLAGSETQYF. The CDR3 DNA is TGTGCCACCAGCGAGGGACTAGCGGGAAGTGAGACCCAGTACTTC.

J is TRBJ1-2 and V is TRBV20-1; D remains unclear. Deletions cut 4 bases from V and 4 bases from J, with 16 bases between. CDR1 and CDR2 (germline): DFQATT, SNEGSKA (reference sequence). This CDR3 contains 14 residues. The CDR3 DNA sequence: TGCAGTGCTATTGAGACACCTCCCGGCTATGGCTACACCTTC. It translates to CSAIETPPGYGYTF.

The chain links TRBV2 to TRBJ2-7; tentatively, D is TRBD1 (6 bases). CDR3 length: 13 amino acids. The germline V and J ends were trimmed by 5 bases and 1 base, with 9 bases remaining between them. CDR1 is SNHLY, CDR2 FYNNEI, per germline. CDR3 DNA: TGTGCCAGCAGTTCAACAGGGTCCTACGAGCAGTACTTC. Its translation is CASSSTGSYEQYF.

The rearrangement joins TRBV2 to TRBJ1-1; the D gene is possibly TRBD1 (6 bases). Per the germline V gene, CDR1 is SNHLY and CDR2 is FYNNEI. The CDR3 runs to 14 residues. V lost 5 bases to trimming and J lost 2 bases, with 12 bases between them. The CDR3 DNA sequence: TGTGCCAGCAGTCCTCCCAGGGGAAACACTGAAGCTTTCTTT. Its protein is CASSPPRGNTEAFF.

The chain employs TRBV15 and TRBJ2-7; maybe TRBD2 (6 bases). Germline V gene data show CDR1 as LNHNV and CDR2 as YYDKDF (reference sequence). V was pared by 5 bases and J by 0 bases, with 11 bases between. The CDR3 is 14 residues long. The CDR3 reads CATSAAGSSYEQYF. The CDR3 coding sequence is TGTGCCACCAGCGCGGCGGGAAGCTCCTACGAGCAGTACTTC.

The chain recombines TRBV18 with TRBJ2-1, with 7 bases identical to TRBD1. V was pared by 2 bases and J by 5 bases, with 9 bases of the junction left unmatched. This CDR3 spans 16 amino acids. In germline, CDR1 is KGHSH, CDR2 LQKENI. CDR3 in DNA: TGTGCCAGCTCACCAGTAAATACAGGGGCTAACAATGAGCAGTTCTTC. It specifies CASSPVNTGANNEQFF.

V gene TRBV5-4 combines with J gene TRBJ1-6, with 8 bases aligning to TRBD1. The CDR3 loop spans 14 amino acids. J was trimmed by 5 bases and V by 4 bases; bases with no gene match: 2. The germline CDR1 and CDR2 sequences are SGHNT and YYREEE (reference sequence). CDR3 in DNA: TGTGCCAGCAGCCGGACAGGGAATAATTCACCCCTCCACTTT. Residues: CASSRTGNNSPLHF.